In its sample, the clone carrying this TCR beta chain was seen a few times. The antigen is not known. About 10 milliliters was the volume of peripheral blood drawn from each donor. Using a J-beta primer mix together with a sample-barcoded 5' primer, a second PCR was run for roughly 6 to 12 cycles. TCRdb passed the 5' RACE reads through MiXCR, listing each CDR3 protein once. The repertoire holds about 1.4 million distinct CDR3 sequences, 45% to 70% seen once, with more than 6% in the top ten. The data stem from a study of blood T cells in healthy people across ages. Study results and caveats: From one million sequenced T cells, diversity estimates were lower bounds. Unknown CMV status may confound age-related changes in expanded clones.

Per germline, CDR1 SGDLS and CDR2 YYNGEE. Trimming took 0 bases from V and 1 from J, leaving 7 bases between them. The CDR3 totals 14 residues. The sequencing sample was made of blood. This TCR derives from a young man in good health. The chain carries TRBV9 and TRBJ1-1; no clear D gene. DNA for the CDR3: TGTGCCAGCAGCGTAGATCCGAGGAACACTGAAGCTTTCTTT. Its translation: CASSVDPRNTEAFF.